Each of the 3 T cell receptor beta chains below was sequenced from the same sample in a study of blood T cell repertoires in COVID-19. Using immunoSEQ multiplex PCR, the repertoire was profiled, and TCRdb retains in-frame clones only, with some absent. The sample holds some 200,000 clones, around 81% seen once. The sequenced sample was peripheral blood. These TCRs come from a woman in her twenties or thirties who had recovered from COVID-19.

The rearrangement uses TRBV27 and TRBJ2-1; maybe TRBD2 (6 bases). The ends were cut back, 8 bases at V and 3 bases at J, with 11 bases in the middle. This CDR3 region has 13 residues. CDR1 is MNHEY and CDR2 is SMNVEV in the germline V gene (reference sequence). The CDR3 DNA is TGTGCCAGCGGCGATAGCGGCTACAATGAGCAGTTCTTC. This sequence encodes CASGDSGYNEQFF.

The chain couples TRBV18 to TRBJ2-3; D is possibly TRBD1 (6 bases). This CDR3 contains 15 residues. From germline, CDR1 is KGHSH and CDR2 LQKENI. The ends were cut back, 0 bases at V and 2 bases at J, with 9 bases in the middle. CDR3 residues: CASSPPTGLTDTQYF. The CDR3 DNA is TGTGCCAGCTCACCACCGACAGGACTCACAGATACGCAGTATTTT.

The chain uses TRBV7-9 and TRBJ2-2; D uncertain. There are 13 residues in the CDR3. V lost 2 bases to trimming and J lost 6 bases, with 7 bases between them. Germline CDR1 and CDR2: SEHNR and FQNEAQ (reference sequence). CDR3 region: CASSLITAGELFF. CDR3 nucleotide sequence: TGTGCCAGCAGCTTAATCACGGCCGGGGAGCTGTTTTTT.